The 31 T cell receptor beta chains listed next were all sequenced from one sample in a study of blood T cells in healthy people across ages. Sample-barcoded 5' priming and a J-beta primer mix drove a second PCR of about 6 to 12 cycles. TCRdb re-analysed the 5' RACE reads in MiXCR, keeping a single row per CDR3 protein. The sample records some 1.6 million distinct CDR3 sequences, roughly 32% being singletons. The sample was blood. The source is a woman younger than 45 in good health.

This clonotype was seen only a few times. The chain uses TRBV7-3 and TRBJ2-7, with 10 bases aligning to TRBD1. The V gene end was trimmed by 4 bases and the J gene end by 4 bases; junction bases not matched to a gene: 7. There are 15 residues in the CDR3. The germline CDR1 and CDR2 sequences are SGHTA and FQGTGA. The CDR3 bases are TGTGCCAGCAGCTCGACAGGGGGCAAAGGATACGAGCAGTACTTC. It encodes CASSSTGGKGYEQYF.

The CDR3 reads CASSTTDTDTQYF. For the CDR3, the DNA is TGTGCCAGTAGTACGACAGATACAGATACGCAGTATTTT. V usage is TRBV19 and J usage is TRBJ2-3, with D perhaps TRBD1 (5 bases). Germline V gives CDR1 LNHDA, CDR2 SQIVND (reference sequence). The CDR3 runs to 13 residues. V lost 4 bases to trimming and J lost 3 bases, with 8 bases between them.

The V call is TRBV29-1, the J call TRBJ1-2, with a possible D match to TRBD1 (6 bases). The CDR3 length is 14 residues. Trimming cost V 3 bases and J 1 base, with 12 bases left between them. Germline V gene lookup returns CDR1 SQVTM and CDR2 ANQGSEA. In DNA form, the CDR3 reads TGCAGCGTTGAGAGCAGGGGAAATAACTATGGCTACACCTTC. Residues: CSVESRGNNYGYTF. The full variable domain, in which reference TRBV29-1 and TRBJ1-2 provide the parts outside the CDR3, is SAVISQKPSRDICQRGTSLTIQCQVDSQVTMMFWYRQQPGQSLTLIATANQGSEATYESGFVIDKFPISRPNLTFSTLTVSNMSPEDSSIYLCSVESRGNNYGYTFGSGTRLTVV.

This chain joins TRBV20-1 and TRBJ1-4; D call uncertain. Germline CDR1 is DFQATT and CDR2 is SNEGSKA (reference sequence). V dropped 7 bases and J dropped 8 bases, with 8 bases sitting between them. CDR3 length equals 10 residues. CDR3 DNA: TGCAGTGGGAAGGCGGAAAAACTGTTTTTT. This encodes CSGKAEKLFF.

V gene TRBV2 combines with J gene TRBJ2-7; D is uncertain. The CDR3 is made up of 14 amino acids. In germline, CDR1 is SNHLY, CDR2 FYNNEI. V dropped 7 bases and J dropped 3 bases, with 16 bases sitting between them. The CDR3 loop reads CASKLQGNNYEQYV. The CDR3 bases are TGTGCCAGCAAATTACAAGGGAACAACTACGAGCAGTACGTC.

This clonotype has only a few counts. The rearrangement joins TRBV2 to TRBJ2-3; D not certain. The CDR3 runs 11 residues. Trimming removed 3 bases at V and 12 bases at J, with 10 bases between. Per the germline V gene, CDR1 is SNHLY and CDR2 is FYNNEI. The CDR3, as DNA: TGTGCCAGCAGTGACTACCGGAATCAGTATTTT. Amino acid sequence: CASSDYRNQYF.

The genes are TRBV15 and TRBJ2-5, with D perhaps matching TRBD2 (6 bases). This CDR3 is built from 14 residues. Per the germline V gene, CDR1 is LNHNV and CDR2 is YYDKDF (reference sequence). V was cut by 8 bases and J by 3 bases, with 16 bases left in between. CDR3 sequence reads: CATLTEGGEETQYF. The CDR3 DNA follows: TGTGCCACCCTTACGGAGGGTGGTGAAGAGACCCAGTACTTC. The entire variable domain, with the rest obtained from reference TRBV15 and TRBJ2-5, is as follows: DAMVIQNPRYQVTQFGKPVTLSCSQTLNHNVMYWYQQKSSQAPKLLFHYYDKDFNNEADTPDNFQSRRPNTSFCFLDIRSPGLGDTAMYLCATLTEGGEETQYFGPGTRLLVL.

The chain carries TRBV20-1 and TRBJ1-2; 9 nucleotides line up with TRBD1. The CDR3 contains 14 residues. V was pared by 5 bases and J by 5 bases, with 9 bases of the junction left unmatched. Per the germline V gene, CDR1 is DFQATT and CDR2 is SNEGSKA (reference sequence). This chain's CDR3 is CSADRDREGYGYTF. The CDR3 bases are TGCAGTGCTGACCGGGACAGGGAGGGTTATGGCTACACCTTC.

J is TRBJ2-5 and V is TRBV5-6; the match to TRBD1 covers 10 bases. Looked up from germline, CDR1 is SGHDT and CDR2 is YYEEEE. Trimming removed 3 bases from V and 1 base from J; junction bases left unmatched: 6. This CDR3 spans 16 amino acids. CDR3: CASSSLDRGLQETQYF. The CDR3, as DNA: TGTGCCAGCAGCTCCCTTGACAGGGGGCTCCAAGAGACCCAGTACTTC.

On this clonotype itself: One junction end disagrees with the germline gene, perhaps due to a read error. V is TRBV6-1 and J is TRBJ2-1, with 11 positions matching TRBD2. CDR3 length: 18 residues. CDR1 is MNHNS, CDR2 SASEGT, per germline. CDR3 coding DNA: TGTGCCAGCAGTCCCAAGAGGACTAGCGGGCCTTCCTATAATGAGCAGTTCTTC. It is translated as CASSPKRTSGPSYNEQFF.

The gene calls are TRBV7-9 and TRBJ2-2; tentative D call: TRBD2 (6 bases). CDR1 and CDR2 from the germline V gene are SEHNR and FQNEAQ (reference sequence). V was trimmed by 6 bases and J by 2 bases, leaving 19 bases between them. The CDR3 is made up of 17 amino acids. The CDR3 spells CASSRSHWDSNTGELFF. The CDR3 DNA follows: TGTGCCAGCAGTCGTAGTCATTGGGACTCTAACACCGGGGAGCTGTTTTTT.

The gene calls are TRBV7-9 and TRBJ2-7; D is undetermined. The J call may not be correct, given that the DNA end is closer to TRBJ2-5. The germline gives CDR1 SEHNR, CDR2 FQNEAQ (reference sequence). This CDR3 region has 15 residues. The DNA of the CDR3 is TGTGCCAGCAGCTTAGGGTCTTACTTTAGGGAGACCCAGTACTTC. This encodes CASSLGSYFRETQYF.

This chain uses TRBV12-3 or TRBV12-4 with TRBJ2-7, with D perhaps being TRBD1 or TRBD2 (6 bases each). Trimming took 6 bases from V and 7 from J, leaving 25 bases between them. The CDR3 extends over 16 amino acids. DNA for the CDR3: TGTGCCAGCAGCCTTTTCTCGGGGGCCGACCGAATGGAGCAGTACTTC. Translated, it gives CASSLFSGADRMEQYF.

This clonotype was counted between two and nine times. The chain is built from TRBV7-9 and TRBJ1-2; TRBD1 aligns across 8 bases. Germline V gene sequence: CDR1 SEHNR, CDR2 FQNEAQ (reference sequence). V was pared by 9 bases and J by 4 bases, with 13 bases of the junction left unmatched. There are 15 residues in the CDR3. The CDR3 sequence is CASAGQGLLTYGYTF. The CDR3 DNA reads as TGTGCCAGTGCTGGACAGGGTTTGCTGACCTATGGCTACACCTTC.

The chain is built from TRBV5-5 and TRBJ2-3; D possibly corresponds to TRBD2 (5 bases). CDR3 length: 15 residues. V shed 0 bases and J shed 3 bases, with 11 bases lying between them. CDR1 SGHKS and CDR2 YYEKEE come from the germline V gene (reference sequence). Here the CDR3 reads CASSLADGRTDTQYF. The CDR3 bases are TGTGCCAGCAGCTTGGCCGATGGGAGAACAGATACGCAGTATTTT.

This clonotype was picked up a small number of times. V usage is TRBV9 and J usage is TRBJ2-1; 7 bases align to TRBD2. The germline V gene encodes CDR1 SGDLS and CDR2 YYNGEE. This CDR3 is built from 14 residues. Unmatched junction bases numbered 3, after V lost 0 bases and J lost 6 bases. The CDR3, as DNA: TGTGCCAGCAGCGTAGCTGGGACTACCAATGAGCAGTTCTTC. Its translation: CASSVAGTTNEQFF.

The genes are TRBV7-2 and TRBJ2-5; D uncertain. Germline CDR1 SGHTA, CDR2 FQGNSA. CDR3 size: 13 residues. Trimming cost V 3 bases and J 5 bases, with 10 bases left between them. The CDR3 sequence is CASSLDPRETQYF. For the CDR3, the DNA is TGTGCCAGCAGCTTGGACCCGCGGGAGACCCAGTACTTC.

This clonotype was found a few times. This chain joins TRBV12-3 or TRBV12-4 and TRBJ2-7; D remains ambiguous. Between the trimmed V and J ends, which lost 3 bases and 4 bases, there was a span of 10 bases. The CDR3 runs 13 residues. As DNA, the CDR3 is TGTGCCAGCAGTTTGTACGGCTGGTACGAGCAGTACTTC. Protein: CASSLYGWYEQYF.

The J gene is TRBJ2-1, the V gene TRBV10-3, with D possibly being TRBD1 (6 bases). The CDR3 contains 15 residues. Germline lookup yields CDR1 ENHRY and CDR2 SYGVKD. Trimming shortened V by 2 bases and J by 7 bases, and 15 bases separated the two germline ends. The CDR3 sequence: CAISERGTGRNEQFF. DNA for the CDR3: TGTGCCATCAGTGAGCGGGGCACAGGGAGAAATGAGCAGTTCTTC.

This clonotype was counted a few times. The chain joins TRBV18 to TRBJ2-3; D uncertain. CDR1 is KGHSH, CDR2 LQKENI, per germline. The CDR3 loop spans 15 amino acids. V lost 1 base to trimming and J lost 3 bases, with 11 bases between them. CDR3 nucleotide sequence: TGTGCCAGCTCACCACAGGGTCTGGAAACAGATACGCAGTATTTT. Translating gives CASSPQGLETDTQYF.

V and J are TRBV11-2 and TRBJ2-2; no reliable D call. Germline lookup yields CDR1 SGHAT and CDR2 FQNNGV. Trimming took off 5 bases at V and 3 bases at J, with 13 bases between the two ends. The CDR3 spans 15 residues. CDR3 coding DNA: TGTGCCAGCAGCCCCTCTTTTTGGGACACCGGGGAGCTGTTTTTT. Protein sequence: CASSPSFWDTGELFF.

The sample holds a few counts of this clonotype. This chain connects TRBV28 to TRBJ2-7; 7 bases map to TRBD1. Unmatched junction bases numbered 12, after V lost 7 bases and J lost 6 bases. The CDR3 length is 14 residues. CDR1 and CDR2 from the germline V gene are MDHEN and SYDVKM. CDR3 in amino acids: CASKGQSQASEQYF. CDR3 sequence (DNA): TGTGCCAGCAAGGGACAGTCCCAGGCCAGCGAGCAGTACTTC.

The chain has TRBV29-1 and TRBJ2-7; no clear D. V lost 0 bases, J lost 2 bases, and 5 bases lay in between. Germline CDR1 reads SQVTM; CDR2 reads ANQGSEA. There are 12 residues in the CDR3. DNA of the CDR3: TGCAGCGTTGAAGACCTCGCCTACGAGCAGTACTTC. It codes for CSVEDLAYEQYF.

V usage is TRBV6-2 or TRBV6-3 and J usage is TRBJ1-2; 7 bases align to TRBD1. The V gene end was trimmed by 6 bases and the J gene end by 0 bases; junction bases not matched to a gene: 4. The germline V gene encodes CDR1 MNHEY and CDR2 SVGEGT. The CDR3 runs 14 residues. CDR3: CASRVGQANYGYTF. For the CDR3, the DNA is TGTGCCAGCAGGGTAGGACAGGCTAACTATGGCTACACCTTC.

V usage is TRBV25-1 and J usage is TRBJ2-3; either TRBD1 or TRBD2 may fit D (6 bases each). This CDR3 comprises 11 residues. V lost 4 bases and J lost 9, with 8 bases in between. Germline loops: CDR1 MGHDK, CDR2 SYGVNS. The CDR3 here is CASSAGATQYF. The CDR3, as DNA: TGTGCCAGCAGTGCGGGGGCGACGCAGTATTTT.

This clonotype was observed a handful of times. This chain links TRBV27 with TRBJ2-1, with TRBD1 matching 7 bases. Trimming removed 7 bases from V and 3 bases from J; junction bases left unmatched: 9. The CDR3 sequence is 15 residues long. Germline V gene data show CDR1 as MNHEY and CDR2 as SMNVEV (reference sequence). The CDR3 sequence is CASKQGVGGYNEQFF. CDR3 DNA: TGTGCCAGCAAGCAGGGGGTGGGCGGCTACAATGAGCAGTTCTTC.

The chain joins TRBV27 to TRBJ1-4; D is perhaps TRBD1 (6 bases). CDR1 and CDR2 (germline): MNHEY, SMNVEV (reference sequence). The CDR3 has 14 amino acids. V was shortened by 11 bases and J by 8 bases, with 21 bases between the two germline ends. The CDR3 DNA sequence: TGTGCCCGCGGCACCGTACAGGGAAGAGAAAAACTGTTTTTT. Translation: CARGTVQGREKLFF.

CDR3 nucleotides: TGTGCCTGGAGTGTATCAGGGGGCACCTACGAGCAGTACTTC. Its translation is CAWSVSGGTYEQYF. V gene TRBV30 combines with J gene TRBJ2-7; TRBD1 aligns across 8 bases. The CDR3 is 14 amino acids. With 0 bases clipped from V and 2 bases from J, the junction kept 3 bases outside the gene matches. Germline assignment: CDR1 GTSNPN and CDR2 SVGIG (reference sequence).

V usage is TRBV20-1 and J usage is TRBJ1-2; TRBD1 might be the D (5 bases). V was clipped by 1 base and J by 5 bases, with 14 bases between them. The CDR3 loop spans 14 amino acids. Germline V gene lookup returns CDR1 DFQATT and CDR2 SNEGSKA (reference sequence). Here the CDR3 DNA reads TGCAGTGCTAGAGGGCAGGGCCGTCCTTATGGCTACACCTTC. It translates to CSARGQGRPYGYTF.

This chain uses TRBV27 with TRBJ2-1; 8 nucleotides line up with TRBD2. This CDR3 is built from 15 residues. Looked up from germline, CDR1 is MNHEY and CDR2 is SMNVEV (reference sequence). Unmatched junction bases numbered 9, after V lost 5 bases and J lost 6 bases. The CDR3 region is CASSTGTSIFNEQFF. As DNA, the CDR3 is TGTGCCAGCAGTACCGGGACTAGTATATTCAATGAGCAGTTCTTC.

This clonotype occurred a few times. The J gene is TRBJ2-3, the V gene TRBV28, with D possibly being TRBD1 (6 bases). Trimming cost V 6 bases and J 5 bases, with 21 bases left between them. This CDR3 has 16 amino acids. Looked up from germline, CDR1 is MDHEN and CDR2 is SYDVKM. The chain's CDR3 is CASRPPDSVLGDTQYF. Here the CDR3 DNA reads TGTGCCAGCAGACCCCCGGACAGCGTCCTAGGAGATACGCAGTATTTT.